The source of this T cell receptor beta chain is a study of low-dose radiotherapy and immunotherapy resistance in tumors. Priming of first-strand cDNA relied on TRAV- and TRBV-specific primers (covering alpha and beta chains). It was with a constant-region primer and a V-primer adapter that TCRs were amplified over approximately 18 PCR cycles. Each CDR3 protein gets one entry after TCRdb re-called the reads with MiXCR. The sample contains approximately 15,000 distinct CDR3 sequences, 60% of which appear only once. The CDR3 sequence is 12 residues long. Germline V gives CDR1 KGHDR, CDR2 SFDVKD. Trimming took off 3 bases at V and 5 bases at J, with 6 bases between the two ends.

The chain joins TRBV24-1 to TRBJ2-5; no firm D call. The receptor was isolated from a human donor with advanced metastatic prostate, ovarian, gallbladder or colorectal cancer (not recorded which). This table probably holds off-target reads from a library built for another chain. CDR3 nucleotide sequence: TGTGCCACCAGTGATGGTAGGGAGACCCAGTACTTC. Amino acids: CATSDGRETQYF.